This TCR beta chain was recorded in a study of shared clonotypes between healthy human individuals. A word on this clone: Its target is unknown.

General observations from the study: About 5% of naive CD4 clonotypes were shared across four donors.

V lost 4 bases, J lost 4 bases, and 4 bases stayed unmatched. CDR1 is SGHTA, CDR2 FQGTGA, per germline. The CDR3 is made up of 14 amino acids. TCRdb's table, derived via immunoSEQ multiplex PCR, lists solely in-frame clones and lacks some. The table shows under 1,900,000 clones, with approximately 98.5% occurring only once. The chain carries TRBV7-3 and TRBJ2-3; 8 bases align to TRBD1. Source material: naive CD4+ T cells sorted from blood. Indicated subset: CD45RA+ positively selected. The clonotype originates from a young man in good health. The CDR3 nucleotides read TGTGCCAGCAGCTCCGGACAGGGAGCAGATACGCAGTATTTT. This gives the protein CASSSGQGADTQYF.